These 10 T cell receptor beta chains share one sample of origin, sequenced in a study of neoadjuvant nivolumab and ipilimumab in lung cancer. Sequencing was performed with immunoSEQ multiplex PCR; in TCRdb, only in-frame clones are kept and a portion is missing. There are around 20,000 clones in the sample; more than 65% occur only once, and about 7% lies in the top ten. Here the sequenced sample was tumor tissue, taken after neoadjuvant nivolumab, alone or with ipilimumab, at or shortly before surgery. These receptors were taken from an adult with non-small cell lung cancer.

Here the CDR3 reads CAISDGGRGNQPQHF. The CDR3 DNA sequence: TGTGCCATCAGTGATGGGGGGAGGGGCAATCAGCCCCAGCATTTT. The chain recombines TRBV10-3 with TRBJ1-5; maybe TRBD1 (5 bases). V shed 3 bases and J shed 2 bases, with 11 bases lying between them. This CDR3 has 15 amino acids. Germline CDR1 and CDR2: ENHRY and SYGVKD.

V gene TRBV7-2 combines with J gene TRBJ2-3; 7 bases map to TRBD2. This CDR3 region has 18 residues. V shed 0 bases, J shed 4 bases, and the junction held 13 bases outside the gene matches. Germline V lookup: CDR1 SGHTA, CDR2 FQGNSA. The CDR3 DNA follows: TGTGCCAGCAGCTTAGCCCTAATACTAGCGAAGGGTGCAGATACGCAGTATTTT. This translates into CASSLALILAKGADTQYF. The full variable domain, completed using reference TRBV7-2 and TRBJ2-3, is GAGVSQSPSNKVTEKGKDVELRCDPISGHTALYWYRQSLGQGLEFLIYFQGNSAPDKSGLPSDRFSAERTGGSVSTLTIQRTQQEDSAVYLCASSLALILAKGADTQYFGPGTRLTVL.

V is TRBV5-1 and J is TRBJ2-5, with 10 bases that match TRBD1. The CDR3 spans 16 residues. J was trimmed by 5 bases and V by 0 bases; bases with no gene match: 7. Germline CDR1 reads SGHRS; CDR2 reads YFSETQ. CDR3 sequence: CASSLATGGAFETQYF. DNA for the CDR3: TGCGCCAGCAGCTTGGCGACAGGGGGCGCTTTTGAGACCCAGTACTTC.

The chain employs TRBV11-1 and TRBJ2-5; 11 bases are shared with TRBD2. V shed 1 base, J shed 5 bases, and the junction held 12 bases outside the gene matches. There are 18 residues in the CDR3. Germline V gene data show CDR1 as SGHAT and CDR2 as FQDESV (reference sequence). In nucleotides, the CDR3 is TGTGCCAGCAGCTTAGATGTCAGCACTAGCGGGAGAGGGGAGACCCAGTACTTC. This encodes CASSLDVSTSGRGETQYF.

V usage is TRBV9 and J usage is TRBJ2-5; no firm D call. V lost 1 base and J lost 2, with 6 bases in between. The CDR3 covers 13 residues. The V gene's germline CDR1 is SGDLS and CDR2 YYNGEE. The CDR3 DNA follows: TGTGCCAGCAGCGTATCTTTTCAAGAGACCCAGTACTTC. This translates into CASSVSFQETQYF.

The rearrangement joins TRBV28 to TRBJ2-7; no clear D. Trimming pared 4 bases from V and 7 bases from J, leaving 11 bases between. CDR3 length: 12 amino acids. Germline V gives CDR1 MDHEN, CDR2 SYDVKM. The CDR3 loop is CASSSHIWEQYF. The CDR3 region has the DNA TGTGCCAGCAGTTCCCACATATGGGAGCAGTACTTC. The entire variable domain, with the rest obtained from reference TRBV28 and TRBJ2-7, is as follows: DVKVTQSSRYLVKRTGEKVFLECVQDMDHENMFWYRQDPGLGLRLIYFSYDVKMKEKGDIPEGYSVSREKKERFSLILESASTNQTSMYLCASSSHIWEQYFGPGTRLTVT.

V usage is TRBV25-1 and J usage is TRBJ2-7; 8 positions match TRBD2. The CDR3 sequence is 14 residues long. The V gene end was trimmed by 5 bases and the J gene end by 2 bases; junction bases not matched to a gene: 5. Germline CDR1 MGHDK, CDR2 SYGVNS. The CDR3 DNA is TGTGCCAGCAGTTCCCGGACTAGCCCCTACGAGCAGTACTTC. It codes for CASSSRTSPYEQYF.

The V gene is TRBV7-9, the J gene TRBJ2-2; a weak D match, TRBD2 (6 bases). CDR3 length: 16 amino acids. Trimming removed 1 base at V and 7 bases at J, with 16 bases between. CDR1 is SEHNR, CDR2 FQNEAQ, per germline (reference sequence). This chain's CDR3 is CASSLGGLSRVGELFF. The CDR3 DNA sequence: TGTGCCAGCAGCTTAGGGGGACTGTCCCGGGTCGGGGAGCTGTTTTTT.

By its share, this clone is medium-sized. This chain connects TRBV5-1 to TRBJ2-1; no definite D call. The CDR3 extends over 14 amino acids. The V end lost 4 bases, the J end lost 1 base, and 9 bases lay between the germline ends. The germline gives CDR1 SGHRS, CDR2 YFSETQ. The CDR3 DNA reads as TGCGCCAGCAGCGTAACGCCATCCTACAATGAGCAGTTCTTC. Encoded protein: CASSVTPSYNEQFF.

The genes are TRBV5-1 and TRBJ2-6; D call uncertain. V was cut by 0 bases and J by 0 bases, with 10 bases left in between. Germline loops: CDR1 SGHRS, CDR2 YFSETQ. This CDR3 is 17 amino acids long. The CDR3 reads CASSLAGRSSGANVLTF. The DNA of the CDR3 is TGCGCCAGCAGCTTGGCCGGCAGAAGCTCTGGGGCCAACGTCCTGACTTTC.